This T cell receptor (beta chain) was sequenced in a study of T cells in women clearing cervical HPV infection (dated by TCRdb to the late 2010s). Study-wide context: The cases were approximately 23 women with histologically confirmed HPV16-related CIN3 or worse, and 2 of those women had invasive cancers. Because only a few women had HLA typing data, the possibility that HLA type acted as a confounder could not be ruled out. The parent cohort enrolled 9,000 to 13,000 women aged 18 or older in Guanacaste, Costa Rica, in about 1992 to 1995 and followed the women for around seven years. The 25 controls were women who cleared a single incident HPV16 infection within 12 months without developing precancer or cancer. Cases and controls were matched on age within five years and on year of sample collection. Case blood was taken at the visit when the lesion was first identified, whereas control blood was taken when infection was no longer detected. As quality controls, five blinded duplicates were added to each group, bringing the total to approximately 60 samples made up of roughly 50 participants and ten or so replicates. For cases, a median interval of about 150 days, with an interquartile range of about 90 to 210 days, was observed between lesion detection and blood sampling. Nested within Costa Rica's Guanacaste HPV Natural History Study, an exploratory proof-of-principle case-control study compared TCR repertoires across cervical HPV16 outcomes. Median age was about 32 years in cases versus around 40 in controls, and baseline characteristics did not differ significantly. What the authors observed across the whole study: Cases had lower TRBV6-7 relative abundance than controls (roughly 0.12% versus 0.17%; Bonferroni P = 0.0008). The cross-sectional design could not show whether associations preceded infection or resulted from it; effector/memory subsets and HPV-specific T cells were not isolated. TCR repertoire richness was significantly higher in CIN3+ cases than in controls across sequencing depths, while evenness did not differ. Cases were distinguished from controls with an estimated AUC of roughly 0.79 by random forest classifiers combining richness and V gene abundances. T-cell numbers per sample were unknown, so richness differences could reflect varying T-cell content rather than repertoire biology.

The CDR3 runs 15 amino acids, cysteine and phenylalanine included. The 36 bases shown cover part of the CDR3, and their frame starts at base 1. Per the germline V gene (reference sequence), PRHDT is the CDR1 and FYEKMQ is the CDR2. Trimming accounts for 5 bases at V and 4 bases at J, while the number of junction bases matched to no gene is 9. About this clone: The antigen this receptor binds is unknown. The observed sequence ends 3 residues before the CDR3 terminus, with the missing tail filled in from the germline J gene.

Every participant had a single incident cervical HPV16 infection, and women with prevalent HPV16 infections were excluded. Cervical HPV DNA was detected by MY09/MY11 PCR, and genotyping was performed by dot-blot hybridization. Fifteen mL of heparinized blood were centrifuged, and the buffy coat was aliquoted, frozen at -30°C, then stored at -80°C. Genomic DNA was extracted from buffy coat specimens using QIAGEN kits. TCR beta CDR3 regions were amplified by multiplex PCR using the immunoSEQ assay from an average of about 1.2 ug genomic DNA per sample. Primer bias was corrected in the assay by using a complete synthetic TCR repertoire to establish an amplification baseline. The amplicons were sequenced using the Illumina platform. The published analysis was carried out like this. Sequences were error-corrected by clustering with frequency ratios and a modified nearest-neighbor algorithm and were then analyzed in the immunoSEQ Analyzer with IMGT gene definitions. TCR richness and evenness were averaged over 20 rarefaction repeats at each rarefaction depth, excluding samples with fewer sequences than the depth. Wilcoxon rank sum tests with FDR correction were used to compare V, D and J gene relative abundances between the groups. Blinded duplicates gave an intraclass correlation of approximately 96% for TCR richness and an average of around 76% across around 66 gene segments. TCRdb took over this immuneACCESS table, retaining in-frame rearrangements with V and J assigned. Such tables are incomplete; in checked studies, under half of the missing clones stem from an unresolved V gene, and the remainder is unexplained. V and J calls and clone size come straight from that table; D and trimming were deduced from the DNA. This sample's table lists about 39,000 clones. The ten largest clones take up around 4.7% of the sample.

The rearranged segments are TRBV13 and TRBJ2-3, and 7 junction bases match TRBD1. Sequenced input: blood buffy coat. The TCR was taken from a woman between 18 and 70 years old with a cervical HPV16 infection that either progressed to CIN3+ or cleared (not recorded which). The CDR3 has the sequence CASSTETGPPDTQYF. CDR3 bases read: TGTGCCAGCAGCACAGAGACAGGGCCGCCAGATACG.